The 25 T cell receptor beta chains in this list originate from one sample, sequenced in a study of CD8+ T cells in alopecia areata. It was cDNA, reverse transcribed from extracted RNA, that served as the sequencing template. Repertoires were generated with immunoSEQ multiplex PCR, while TCRdb's copy carries only in-frame clones and drops some. The sample has 79,000 or so clones, around two thirds seen once. Treatment of the sample: oral pan-JAK inhibitor, 5-10 mg twice daily. The sample here was CD8+ T cells sorted from blood, taken at week 24, from a patient treated with tofacitinib. All receptors come from a human donor with alopecia areata.

There are a few counts of this clone. The chain is built from TRBV6-5 and TRBJ2-3, with unresolved D. The CDR3 covers 13 residues. V shed 2 bases and J shed 2 bases, with 5 bases lying between them. Germline V gives CDR1 MNHEY, CDR2 SVGAGI. The CDR3 DNA reads TGTGCCAGCAGTTACACGAACACAGATACGCAGTATTTT. Its protein is CASSYTNTDTQYF.

This clone has just a few counts. The chain employs TRBV27 and TRBJ1-2; 9 positions agree with TRBD1. This CDR3 has 13 amino acids. Germline-derived CDR1 and CDR2 are MNHEY and SMNVEV (reference sequence). Germline trimming cut 5 bases from V and 8 bases from J; bases unmatched to any gene: 6. CDR3 protein: CASSPLGQGGYTF. The CDR3 coding sequence is TGTGCCAGCAGTCCCCTCGGACAGGGGGGCTACACCTTC.

Only a few counts were recorded for this clone. The chain has TRBV4-1 and TRBJ2-1, with 8 bases matching TRBD2. Germline lookup yields CDR1 MGHRA and CDR2 YSYEKL. The CDR3 spans 16 residues. V shed 1 base and J 5 bases; nucleotides not matched to a gene: 7. CDR3 sequence: CASSQGREGSNNEQFF. Written as DNA, the CDR3 is TGCGCCAGCAGCCAAGGTCGGGAGGGGAGCAACAATGAGCAGTTCTTC.

The V gene is TRBV25-1, the J gene TRBJ2-2, with D unresolved. CDR3 size: 14 residues. CDR1 is MGHDK and CDR2 is SYGVNS in the germline V gene. Trimming left V 6 bases short and J 2 bases short, with 10 bases between. CDR3 sequence reads: CASRGYSNTGELFF. DNA of the CDR3: TGTGCCAGCAGGGGGTACTCTAACACCGGGGAGCTGTTTTTT.

The CDR3 nucleotides are TGTGCCAGCAGTGACACCTCATCAGGGTTTAGCAATCAGCCCCAGCATTTT. It is translated as CASSDTSSGFSNQPQHF. The chain couples TRBV27 to TRBJ1-5, with D possibly being TRBD1 (5 bases). The germline gives CDR1 MNHEY, CDR2 SMNVEV (reference sequence). The ends were cut back, 5 bases at V and 0 bases at J, with 17 bases in the middle. The CDR3 length is 17 residues.

V is TRBV27 and J is TRBJ2-1; D remains unclear. There are 13 residues in the CDR3. The V end lost 4 bases, the J end lost 2 bases, and 6 bases lay between the germline ends. The germline CDR1 and CDR2 sequences are MNHEY and SMNVEV (reference sequence). The CDR3 region has the DNA TGTGCCAGCAGTTCCAGCGCCTACAATGAGCAGTTCTTC. Its protein product is CASSSSAYNEQFF.

This sequence joins TRBV7-9 and TRBJ2-7; the D gene could be TRBD1 or TRBD2 (5 bases each). This CDR3 is built from 15 residues. V lost 5 bases, J lost 2 bases, and 16 bases lay in between. CDR1 is SEHNR, CDR2 FQNEAQ, per germline (reference sequence). The CDR3: CASSTTRGSPYEQYF. In nucleotides, the CDR3 is TGTGCCAGCAGCACAACTCGGGGCTCCCCCTACGAGCAGTACTTC.

The rearrangement uses TRBV25-1 and TRBJ2-7; D is tentatively TRBD1 or TRBD2 (5 bases each). The CDR3 covers 13 residues. Looked up from germline, CDR1 is MGHDK and CDR2 is SYGVNS. V was shortened by 3 bases and J by 4 bases, with 10 bases between the two germline ends. DNA of the CDR3: TGTGCCAGCAGTGACCTTGGGGGATACGAGCAGTACTTC. It is translated as CASSDLGGYEQYF.

This chain connects TRBV7-2 to TRBJ2-1, with 11 positions matching TRBD2. Trimming at V came to 7 bases and at J to 4 bases, leaving 3 bases not matched to a gene. This CDR3 has 14 residues. Germline lookup yields CDR1 SGHTA and CDR2 FQGNSA. The CDR3 spells CASTPSGGYNEQFF. CDR3 nucleotides: TGTGCCAGCACACCTAGCGGGGGGTACAATGAGCAGTTCTTC.

This chain joins TRBV13 and TRBJ1-1; D may be TRBD1 (6 bases). The CDR3 loop spans 13 amino acids. CDR1 and CDR2 from the germline V gene are PRHDT and FYEKMQ (reference sequence). The germline V and J ends were trimmed by 4 bases and 7 bases, with 13 bases remaining between them. DNA of the CDR3: TGTGCCAGCAGCTCCGGGACATCCATTGAAGCTTTCTTT. Amino acids: CASSSGTSIEAFF.

V usage is TRBV29-1 and J usage is TRBJ2-3; TRBD2 aligns across 10 bases. CDR1 is SQVTM and CDR2 is ANQGSEA in the germline V gene. The CDR3 covers 14 residues. After removal of 4 bases from V and 3 bases from J, the junction contained 4 bases not matched to a gene. CDR3: CSVGLAGGTDTQYF. The CDR3 DNA is TGCAGCGTTGGACTAGCGGGTGGGACAGATACGCAGTATTTT.

This clone has only a few counts. This rearrangement joins TRBV5-1 to TRBJ2-1, with a possible D match to TRBD2 (5 bases). This CDR3 contains 14 residues. V lost 0 bases and J lost 9, with 13 bases in between. CDR1 is SGHRS, CDR2 YFSETQ, per germline. CDR3 DNA sequence: TGCGCCAGCAGCTTGGTCTCGGGGTACGGTGAGCAGTTCTTC. Residues: CASSLVSGYGEQFF.

Only a few counts were recorded for this clone. V usage is TRBV27 and J usage is TRBJ2-7; 12 bases map to TRBD2. The CDR3 contains 17 residues. The V gene's germline CDR1 is MNHEY and CDR2 SMNVEV (reference sequence). V shed 3 bases, J shed 0 bases, and the junction held 6 bases outside the gene matches. The CDR3 DNA sequence: TGTGCCAGCAGTTTTTTGACGACTAGCGGGAGCTCCTACGAGCAGTACTTC. It yields the protein CASSFLTTSGSSYEQYF.

The chain recombines TRBV13 with TRBJ1-2, with TRBD1 matching 7 bases. This CDR3 is built from 18 residues. V shed 5 bases and J 2 bases; nucleotides not matched to a gene: 17. Germline CDR1 PRHDT, CDR2 FYEKMQ (reference sequence). The CDR3 DNA is TGTGCCAGCAGCCCGAACCCGCCGGGACAGCCATTAAACTATGGCTACACCTTC. Its translation is CASSPNPPGQPLNYGYTF.

This chain uses TRBV7-9 with TRBJ2-5, with unresolved D. The CDR3 totals 13 residues. Trimming pared 1 base from V and 4 bases from J, leaving 7 bases between. Germline V gene data show CDR1 as SEHNR and CDR2 as FQNEAQ (reference sequence). CDR3 nucleotide sequence: TGTGCCAGCAGCTTAGGCCCGTTAGAGACCCAGTACTTC. It translates to CASSLGPLETQYF. The entire variable domain, with the rest obtained from reference TRBV7-9 and TRBJ2-5, is as follows: DTGVSQNPRHKITKRGQNVTFRCDPISEHNRLYWYRQTLGQGPEFLTYFQNEAQLEKSRLLSDRFSAERPKGSFSTLEIQRTEQGDSAMYLCASSLGPLETQYFGPGTRLLVL.

The chain joins TRBV5-1 to TRBJ2-7; possibly TRBD2 for D (5 bases). The V and J ends lost 4 bases and 5 bases respectively, with 10 bases between them. CDR1 and CDR2 (germline): SGHRS, YFSETQ. The CDR3 is made up of 12 amino acids. This CDR3 reads CASSLTRDEQYF. The CDR3 DNA reads TGCGCCAGCAGCCTTACTAGAGACGAGCAGTACTTC.

The chain recombines TRBV29-1 with TRBJ1-1, with D possibly being TRBD1 (5 bases). The CDR3 covers 12 residues. The germline V gene has CDR1 SQVTM and CDR2 ANQGSEA. The CDR3 here is CNAQTGGTEAFF. The CDR3 DNA follows: TGCAACGCACAGACCGGGGGCACTGAAGCTTTCTTT.

This chain links TRBV27 with TRBJ1-2; the D is unclear. The CDR3 spans 11 residues. CDR1 and CDR2 from the germline V gene are MNHEY and SMNVEV (reference sequence). V was shortened by 8 bases and J by 5 bases, with 9 bases between the two germline ends. The CDR3 sequence: CASRGPYGYTF. The CDR3 coding sequence is TGTGCCAGCCGAGGACCATATGGCTACACCTTC.

The chain recombines TRBV2 with TRBJ2-1; D is uncertain. Trimming left V 7 bases short and J 3 bases short, with 7 bases between. The CDR3 length is 12 residues. CDR1 SNHLY and CDR2 FYNNEI come from the germline V gene. CDR3 loop: CASIADYNEQFF. DNA of the CDR3: TGTGCCAGCATTGCAGACTACAATGAGCAGTTCTTC. The complete variable domain, with remaining parts taken from reference TRBV2 and TRBJ2-1, reads EPEVTQTPSHQVTQMGQEVILRCVPISNHLYFYWYRQILGQKVEFLVSFYNNEISEKSEIFDDQFSVERPDGSNFTLKIRSTKLEDSAMYFCASIADYNEQFFGPGTRLTVL.

The rearrangement links TRBV27 to TRBJ2-5; 9 bases map to TRBD2. J was trimmed by 7 bases and V by 5 bases; bases with no gene match: 11. The length of the CDR3 is 15 residues. The germline gives CDR1 MNHEY, CDR2 SMNVEV (reference sequence). CDR3 in amino acids: CASSLSGRGIGTQYF. For the CDR3, the DNA is TGTGCCAGCAGTCTTAGCGGGAGAGGAATCGGGACCCAGTACTTC.

This clone occurred many times. The chain employs TRBV28 and TRBJ1-2, with TRBD1 identical over 8 bases. CDR3 length: 14 residues. V dropped 5 bases and J dropped 3; count of bases not matched to a gene: 5. Germline V gene sequence: CDR1 MDHEN, CDR2 SYDVKM. CDR3: CASSPGGYDYGYTF. In DNA, the CDR3 is TGTGCCAGCAGTCCAGGGGGCTATGACTATGGCTACACCTTC.

This chain links TRBV5-1 with TRBJ2-7; D gene uncertain. V dropped 4 bases and J dropped 0 bases, with 8 bases sitting between them. CDR1 and CDR2 (germline): SGHRS, YFSETQ. This CDR3 is 13 amino acids long. The DNA of the CDR3 is TGCGCCAGCAGCCTTAGCAGCTCCTACGAGCAGTACTTC. Residues: CASSLSSSYEQYF.

This rearrangement joins TRBV7-2 to TRBJ2-7; 8 bases match TRBD1. Germline V gene sequence: CDR1 SGHTA, CDR2 FQGNSA. J was trimmed by 5 bases and V by 5 bases; bases with no gene match: 8. The CDR3 spans 14 residues. The CDR3 coding sequence is TGTGCCAGCAGCCCACCGGACAGGGCCCACGAGCAGTACTTC. As protein: CASSPPDRAHEQYF.

The chain employs TRBV6-5 and TRBJ2-1; 13 bases match TRBD2. V dropped 6 bases and J dropped 8; count of bases not matched to a gene: 7. The germline V gene encodes CDR1 MNHEY and CDR2 SVGAGI. The CDR3 runs to 15 residues. The CDR3 sequence is CASRQLAGGGDEQFF. The CDR3 region has the DNA TGTGCCAGCAGGCAACTAGCGGGGGGGGGCGATGAGCAGTTCTTC.

The chain recombines TRBV29-1 with TRBJ2-5; 7 nucleotides align to TRBD1. CDR1 is SQVTM, CDR2 ANQGSEA, per germline. CDR3 length: 14 residues. V trimming: 7 bases; J trimming: 4 bases; junction bases outside the gene matches: 12. CDR3 sequence: CSGSTGFGGETQYF. CDR3 sequence (DNA): TGCAGCGGCTCGACAGGGTTCGGAGGAGAGACCCAGTACTTC.